The 16 T cell receptor beta chains in this list originate from one sample, sequenced in a study of molecular identifiers for immune sequencing clone quantification. TCRdb used MiXCR to reprocess the PCR reads, holding one entry per CDR3 protein. The table has about 510,000 distinct CDR3 sequences, 25% seen once; the top ten hold about 0.75%. Sequencing input: naive CD8+ T cells from blood, with Jurkat cell RNA spiked in. As to subset: FACS-sorted CD8+CD4-CCR7+CD45RA+ naive T cells. The origin of the receptors is a human donor in good health. Some libraries in this study had Jurkat cell RNA spiked in.

The rearrangement uses TRBV2 and TRBJ2-5; 8 bases map to TRBD2. The V segment lost 7 bases and the J segment 5 bases; nucleotides outside the gene matches: 9. CDR1 and CDR2 from the germline V gene are SNHLY and FYNNEI. The CDR3 is 14 amino acids. CDR3 amino acids: CASKLSGATETQYF. The CDR3 coding sequence is TGTGCCAGCAAGCTTAGCGGGGCCACGGAGACCCAGTACTTC.

This clonotype was found a few times. This rearrangement joins TRBV4-1 to TRBJ1-4; 11 bases are shared with TRBD1. Trimming took 2 bases from V and 5 from J; bases not matched to a gene: 7. The CDR3 has 17 amino acids. CDR1 MGHRA and CDR2 YSYEKL come from the germline V gene. This CDR3 is CASSQLGQGVQNEKLFF. DNA of the CDR3: TGCGCCAGCAGCCAACTGGGACAGGGGGTCCAGAATGAAAAACTGTTTTTT.

The rearrangement links TRBV4-1 to TRBJ2-7, with TRBD1 matching 9 bases. With 5 bases clipped from V and 2 bases from J, the junction kept 7 bases outside the gene matches. The CDR3 is 15 residues long. Germline assignment: CDR1 MGHRA and CDR2 YSYEKL. The CDR3, as DNA: TGCGCCAGCAGCTTTACAGGGGGCGGAACCTACGAGCAGTACTTC. As protein: CASSFTGGGTYEQYF.

This clonotype occurred many times. The V gene is TRBV15, the J gene TRBJ2-7; 8 bases are shared with TRBD1. This CDR3 is 18 amino acids long. Trimming at V came to 0 bases and at J to 0 bases, leaving 10 bases not matched to a gene. The V gene's germline CDR1 is LNHNV and CDR2 YYDKDF (reference sequence). The CDR3 reads CATSRDRPMTGASYEQYF. Here the CDR3 DNA reads TGTGCCACCAGCAGAGATCGACCGATGACAGGGGCCTCCTACGAGCAGTACTTC.

The sample holds a few counts of this clonotype. This chain connects TRBV12-3 or TRBV12-4 to TRBJ2-2, with D uncertain. The CDR3 length is 13 residues. Deletions cut 2 bases from V and 6 bases from J, with 7 bases between. In DNA form, the CDR3 reads TGTGCCAGCAGTTTATCCGAGGCCGGGGAGCTGTTTTTT. It translates to CASSLSEAGELFF.

CDR3 in DNA: TGTGCCAGCAGCGTAGAGGGACAAAGCCTCACAGATACGCAGTATTTT. Translated, it gives CASSVEGQSLTDTQYF. This rearrangement joins TRBV9 to TRBJ2-3; a weak D match, TRBD1 (6 bases). The V and J ends lost 0 bases and 2 bases respectively, with 13 bases between them. Germline lookup yields CDR1 SGDLS and CDR2 YYNGEE. The CDR3 runs to 16 residues.

This rearrangement joins TRBV10-3 to TRBJ2-7, with no clear D. The V gene's germline CDR1 is ENHRY and CDR2 SYGVKD. There are 14 residues in the CDR3. Trimming removed 2 bases at V and 6 bases at J, with 14 bases between. The CDR3 sequence: CAISERPTLAEQYF. In DNA form, the CDR3 reads TGTGCCATCAGTGAGCGACCCACTCTGGCCGAGCAGTACTTC.

V gene TRBV20-1 combines with J gene TRBJ2-3; D remains unclear. This CDR3 is 14 amino acids long. The V end was cut by 8 bases, the J end by 5 bases, with 20 bases between. In germline, CDR1 is DFQATT, CDR2 SNEGSKA (reference sequence). CDR3 sequence: CSTPYLDPVDTQYF. In DNA form, the CDR3 reads TGCAGTACCCCATACCTGGACCCCGTAGATACGCAGTATTTT.

This chain links TRBV27 with TRBJ2-7; 13 bases line up with TRBD2. With V trimmed by 0 bases and J by 5 bases, 10 bases remained unmatched. CDR1 MNHEY and CDR2 SMNVEV come from the germline V gene (reference sequence). The length of the CDR3 is 18 residues. Here the CDR3 reads CASSLSDPPGTSGNEQYF. CDR3 sequence (DNA): TGTGCCAGCAGTTTATCGGATCCCCCTGGGACTAGCGGGAACGAGCAGTACTTC.

This clonotype was seen more than once but under ten times. The chain employs TRBV9 and TRBJ2-3, with D possibly called TRBD1 or TRBD2 (6 bases each). Looked up from germline, CDR1 is SGDLS and CDR2 is YYNGEE. The CDR3 runs 15 residues. V was clipped by 4 bases and J by 4 bases, with 16 bases between them. The CDR3 loop reads CASSHQGGLSDTQYF. CDR3 coding DNA: TGTGCCAGCAGCCACCAAGGGGGACTTTCAGATACGCAGTATTTT.

The chain recombines TRBV29-1 with TRBJ2-7; TRBD2 aligns across 9 bases. The length of the CDR3 is 14 residues. V lost 3 bases, J lost 0 bases, and 3 bases stayed unmatched. CDR1 and CDR2 (germline): SQVTM, ANQGSEA. In DNA form, the CDR3 reads TGCAGCGTTGAGCGGGAGGGTAGCTCCTACGAGCAGTACTTC. Translation gives CSVEREGSSYEQYF.

In its sample, this clonotype was seen many times. J is TRBJ2-1 and V is TRBV29-1; D not resolved. CDR1 is SQVTM and CDR2 is ANQGSEA in the germline V gene. This CDR3 contains 15 residues. Trimming cost V 6 bases and J 0 bases, with 15 bases left between them. The CDR3, as DNA: TGCAGCGTCCTTGGGCAGACGAGCTCCTACAATGAGCAGTTCTTC. Translated, it gives CSVLGQTSSYNEQFF.

Turning to this clonotype: Mismatch with germline at one junction end may stem from a read error. V and J are TRBV9 and TRBJ1-1; no reliable D call. Germline assignment: CDR1 SGDLS and CDR2 YYNGEE. CDR3 length: 13 residues. The DNA for the CDR3 is TGTGCCGGCAGCGTTAGGGAAGACACTGAAGCTTTCTTT. It translates to CAGSVREDTEAFF.

This clonotype was observed a handful of times. The rearrangement joins TRBV20-1 to TRBJ2-4; either TRBD1 or TRBD2 may fit D (6 bases each). The CDR3 has 14 residues. With 3 bases removed from V and 0 bases from J, the gap between germline ends came to 9 bases. Germline CDR1 is DFQATT and CDR2 is SNEGSKA (reference sequence). The CDR3 spells CSARGGLAKNIQYF. CDR3 coding DNA: TGCAGTGCTAGGGGGGGCTTAGCCAAAAACATTCAGTACTTC.

The table lists this clonotype with a few counts. V usage is TRBV6-5 and J usage is TRBJ1-1, with D unresolved. Trimming stripped 6 bases from V and 6 bases from J, with 8 bases between. The CDR3 runs 11 residues. Germline loops: CDR1 MNHEY, CDR2 SVGAGI. The CDR3 nucleotides are TGTGCCAGCAGCGACTGGTCTGAAGCTTTCTTT. This codes for CASSDWSEAFF.

This clonotype was seen only a few times. The rearrangement joins TRBV5-8 to TRBJ1-1; TRBD1 matches 7 bases. CDR1 SGHTS and CDR2 YDEGEE come from the germline V gene. There are 15 residues in the CDR3. The ends lost 4 bases at V and 0 bases at J; junction bases unmatched: 6. CDR3 bases: TGTGCCAGCAGCAAAAACAGGGGCCTGAACACTGAAGCTTTCTTT. Translated, it gives CASSKNRGLNTEAFF.